A selection of T cell receptor beta chains follows, all from one sample in a study of shared T cell receptors in the human thymus. Sequencing was performed with immunoSEQ multiplex PCR; in TCRdb, only in-frame clones are kept and a portion is missing. The table has 700,000 or so clones, 80% to 90% seen once. This sample was shared with a second study, whose subject was human thymus T cells.

Sequenced sample: thymocytes. These TCRs come from a girl under two years old with a congenital heart defect. Each CDR3 is given with its conserved first and last residue. The D gene is left open where the match is weak. Only some rows state a clone size, as once, few, many or a class for expanded clones.

J | V | size | D | DNA | CDR3
TRBJ2-1 | TRBV11-1 | NA | TRBD1 | TGTGCCAGCAGCTTAGAAGGGACAGGGGGCCACAATGAGCAGTTCTTC | CASSLEGTGGHNEQFF
TRBJ2-7 | TRBV11-2 | NA | NA | TGTGCCAGCAGCCCCACAGGTTTCTACGAGCAGTACTTC | CASSPTGFYEQYF
TRBJ2-5 | TRBV4-2 | NA | TRBD2 | TGTGCCAGCAGCCAAGAAGCTAGCGGGGGGGCTTTTGGAGAGACCCAGTACTTC | CASSQEASGGAFGETQYF
TRBJ1-2 | TRBV7-8 | NA | TRBD1 | TGTGCCAGCAGCCCGAGACAGGGCCATAACTATGGCTACACCTTC | CASSPRQGHNYGYTF
TRBJ1-2 | TRBV5-1 | NA | TRBD1 | TGCGCCAGCAGCTTGACCTTTCTTCGGGACAGGCAGTCCTATGGCTACACCTTC | CASSLTFLRDRQSYGYTF
TRBJ1-6 | TRBV7-9 | NA | NA | TGTGCCAGCAGGTCCCGGGTCTTATCACCCCTCCACTTT | CASRSRVLSPLHF
TRBJ1-5 | TRBV10-3 | NA | NA | TGTGCCATCGGGGGACATGAGGGTCAGCCCCAGCATTTT | CAIGGHEGQPQHF
TRBJ2-3 | TRBV5-1 | NA | NA | TGCGCCAGCAGCGCGACTAGCACAGATACGCAGTATTTT | CASSATSTDTQYF
TRBJ2-7 | TRBV2 | NA | TRBD2 | TGTGCCAGCAGTGAAGGCGGACTAGCGGGGGAAAAATACGAGCAGTACTTC | CASSEGGLAGEKYEQYF
TRBJ2-5 | TRBV14 | NA | NA | TGTGCCAGCAGCCAAACCCATCAAGGGGGGGCTTCTAAAGAGACCCAGTACTTC | CASSQTHQGGASKETQYF
TRBJ2-7 | TRBV6-1 | NA | NA | TGTGCCAGCAGTCAACGAGGTTTAACGTCCTACGAGCAGTACTTC | CASSQRGLTSYEQYF
TRBJ1-6 | TRBV28 | NA | TRBD1 | TGTGCCAGCAGTAGGTCCCAATACCGGGACAGGGGTTCGGTACCCCTCCACTTT | CASSRSQYRDRGSVPLHF
TRBJ1-1 | TRBV7-9 | NA | NA | TGTGCCAGCAGCTTAGCGGCCAGCCGCGGTGAAGCTTTCTTT | CASSLAASRGEAFF
TRBJ1-2 | TRBV18 | NA | NA | TGTGCCAGCTCACCACCCGGACGGGGTAGTGCTGATAATAGAGGCTATGGCTACACCTTC | CASSPPGRGSADNRGYGYTF
TRBJ1-2 | TRBV19 | NA | TRBD1 | TGTGCCAGTACGGACAGGGCCGGTCCTCCATATGGCTACACCTTC | CASTDRAGPPYGYTF
TRBJ2-7 | TRBV10-3 | NA | NA | TGTGCCATCATTTTTGAGGGAGTGGGCGAGCAGTACTTC | CAIIFEGVGEQYF
TRBJ2-7 | TRBV11-2 | once | TRBD1 | TGTGCCAGCAGCTCCCCTTGTGGGACAGGAACCGACTACGAGCAGTACTTC | CASSSPCGTGTDYEQYF
TRBJ2-2 | TRBV6-1 | NA | TRBD2 | TGTGCCAGCAGTGCGCCGGGGGGGGGATACGGGGAGCTGTTTTTT | CASSAPGGGYGELFF
TRBJ1-4 | TRBV28 | NA | NA | TGTGCCAGCAGTTTAATGAGGGCGCCCAGAGATAATGAAAAACTGTTTTTT | CASSLMRAPRDNEKLFF
TRBJ1-1 | TRBV18 | few | TRBD1 | TGTGCCAGCTCACTAATGGGACAGGGTGCTTCTGAAGCTTTCTTT | CASSLMGQGASEAFF
TRBJ1-2 | TRBV12-2 | NA | NA | TGTGCAAGTCGCCGATCCCTCTACTACGGCTACACCTTC | CASRRSLYYGYTF
TRBJ1-1 | TRBV14 | NA | TRBD1 | TGTGCCAGCAGCCAAGAAGGGGTATTGGGACAGGGCACTGAAGCTTTCTTT | CASSQEGVLGQGTEAFF
TRBJ1-1 | TRBV10-3 | NA | TRBD1 | TGTGCCATCGGCGGGACAGGGGGGATAAACACTGAAGCTTTCTTT | CAIGGTGGINTEAFF
TRBJ2-7 | TRBV5-3 | NA | NA | TGTGCCAGAAGCTTGGTGGGCGACTACTTCTTATCCTACGAGCAGTACTTC | CARSLVGDYFLSYEQYF
TRBJ1-1 | TRBV6-1 | once | NA | TGTGCCAGCAGTGTAGGGGATATGAACACTGAAGCTTTCTTT | CASSVGDMNTEAFF
TRBJ2-1 | TRBV5-6 | NA | TRBD1 | TGTGCCAGCACCCTGAAGGGGACAGGGGTTGCCAATGAGCAGTTCTTC | CASTLKGTGVANEQFF
TRBJ2-5 | TRBV28 | NA | NA | TGTGCCAGCAGTTTAGGGCCAGTCGAAGAGACCCAGTACTTC | CASSLGPVEETQYF
TRBJ2-1 | TRBV6-6 | NA | NA | TGTGCCAGCAGTCTACAGGGAACATGGGATGAGCAGTTCTTC | CASSLQGTWDEQFF
TRBJ1-5 | TRBV6-6 | NA | NA | TGTGCCAGCAGTTACATATCGGGGGGTAGGCAGCCCCAGCATTTT | CASSYISGGRQPQHF
TRBJ2-7 | TRBV2 | NA | NA | TGTGCCAGCAGTGTGGACACCGACCCTCCCTACGAGCAGTACTTC | CASSVDTDPPYEQYF
TRBJ1-2 | TRBV10-3 | NA | NA | TGTGCCATCGGAGGAAACTATGGCTACACCTTC | CAIGGNYGYTF
TRBJ2-7 | TRBV7-9 | NA | NA | TGTGCCAGCAGCGTTTCATACGAGCAGTACTTC | CASSVSYEQYF
TRBJ1-6 | TRBV10-3 | NA | TRBD1 | TGTGCCATCAGAGGACAGGCCCCCAATGGGACCTATAATTCACCCCTCCACTTT | CAIRGQAPNGTYNSPLHF
TRBJ1-3 | TRBV4-1 | NA | NA | TGCGCCAGCAGCCAAGATCTTGCGGAGGGCTTTATCGGAAACACCATATATTTT | CASSQDLAEGFIGNTIYF
TRBJ2-2 | TRBV2 | once | TRBD1 | TGTGCCAGCAGGACAGGGGGCTCCGGGGAGCTGTTTTTT | CASRTGGSGELFF
TRBJ2-7 | TRBV6-5 | NA | NA | TGTGCCAGCAGTTACTCTGGCCCTAGCTCCTACGAGCAGTACTTC | CASSYSGPSSYEQYF
TRBJ1-2 | TRBV28 | few | NA | TGTGCCAGCAGTCACCGACAATACTATGGCTACACCTTC | CASSHRQYYGYTF
TRBJ1-2 | TRBV5-4 | NA | TRBD1 | TGTGCCAGCGGACCGACAGGGCCCGGCTACACCTTC | CASGPTGPGYTF
TRBJ2-5 | TRBV4-3 | few | TRBD2 | TGCGCCAGCAGCCAAGTTCGGCTAGCGGGGGCCTTCCAGTACTTC | CASSQVRLAGAFQYF
TRBJ1-2 | TRBV12-5 | NA | NA | TGTGCTAGTGTTATCGGGGAGGGTGGCTACACCTTC | CASVIGEGGYTF
TRBJ2-7 | TRBV6-5 | once | NA | TGTGCCAGCAGTTACCGGGGACGGAGGGACGAGCAGTACTTC | CASSYRGRRDEQYF
TRBJ2-3 | TRBV15 | NA | TRBD1 | TGTGCCACCAGCAGAGATACACCAGGACAGGCCCCCGACTTCACAGATACGCAGTATTTT | CATSRDTPGQAPDFTDTQYF
TRBJ1-1 | TRBV6-5 | NA | NA | TGTGCCAGCAGTTACTCGAGAGTTAACACTGAAGCTTTCTTT | CASSYSRVNTEAFF
TRBJ1-5 | TRBV5-6 | once | NA | TGTGCCAGCAGCCCCGGGATTGAGGACAATCAGCCCCAGCATTTT | CASSPGIEDNQPQHF
TRBJ2-3 | TRBV11-3 | NA | NA | TGTGCCAGCAGCTTAGATGGGGGGGGACACACAGATACGCAGTATTTT | CASSLDGGGHTDTQYF
TRBJ1-6 | TRBV11-2 | NA | NA | TGTGCCAGCAGCTGGGGGGAGTGGAAGTCACCCCTCCACTTT | CASSWGEWKSPLHF
TRBJ2-5 | TRBV5-1 | once | NA | TGCGCCAGCAGCTTGGGTAGTGTCAACCAAGAGACCCAGTACTTC | CASSLGSVNQETQYF
TRBJ1-2 | TRBV5-6 | NA | NA | TGTGCCAGCAGTCTCCGGGCCGGGGTCCCTACCTTC | CASSLRAGVPTF
TRBJ1-2 | TRBV18 | NA | NA | TGTGCCAGCTCGGCGAGGAGTGGCTACACCTTC | CASSARSGYTF
TRBJ1-6 | TRBV14 | NA | NA | TGTGCCAGCAGCCCCAGGGCGGGGGACATTTATAATTCACCCCTCCACTTT | CASSPRAGDIYNSPLHF
TRBJ1-6 | TRBV2 | NA | NA | TGTGCCAGCAGTGGGGAGGGAGATTCACCCCTCCACTTT | CASSGEGDSPLHF
TRBJ2-7 | TRBV28 | NA | TRBD1 | TGTGCCAGCAGGGGGGACAGGGGAGACTACGAGCAGTACTTC | CASRGDRGDYEQYF
TRBJ1-1 | TRBV5-4 | NA | TRBD1 | TGTGCCAGCAGCTTTCTCGGCGGGACAGTGCCGATGAACACTGAAGCTTTCTTT | CASSFLGGTVPMNTEAFF